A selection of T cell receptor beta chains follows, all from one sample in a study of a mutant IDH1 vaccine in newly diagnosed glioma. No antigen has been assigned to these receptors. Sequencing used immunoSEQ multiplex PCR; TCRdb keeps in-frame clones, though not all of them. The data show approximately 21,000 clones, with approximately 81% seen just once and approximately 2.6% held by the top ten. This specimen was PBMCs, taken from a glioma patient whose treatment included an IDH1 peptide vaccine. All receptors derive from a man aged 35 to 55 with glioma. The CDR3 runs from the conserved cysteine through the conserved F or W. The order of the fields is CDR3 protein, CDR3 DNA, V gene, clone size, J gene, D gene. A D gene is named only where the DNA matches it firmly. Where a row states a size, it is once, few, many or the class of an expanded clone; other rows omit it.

CDR3 protein: CASSPKRLAGVYEQYF; CDR3 DNA: TGTGCCAGCAGTCCGAAAAGACTAGCGGGAGTTTACGAGCAGTACTTC; V gene: TRBV27; clone size: once; J gene: TRBJ2-7; D gene: TRBD2
CDR3 protein: CASSLGGGEETQYF; CDR3 DNA: TGCGCCAGCAGCTTGGGAGGGGGCGAAGAGACCCAGTACTTC; V gene: TRBV5-1; clone size: -; J gene: TRBJ2-5; D gene: TRBD1
CDR3 protein: CASSPGGLSYGYTF; CDR3 DNA: TGTGCCAGCTCACCGGGGGGATTGAGTTATGGCTACACCTTC; V gene: TRBV18; clone size: -; J gene: TRBJ1-2; D gene: -
CDR3 protein: CASSDYSGAMNTEAFF; CDR3 DNA: TGTGCCAGTAGTGACTACAGTGGAGCCATGAACACTGAAGCTTTCTTT; V gene: TRBV19; clone size: -; J gene: TRBJ1-1; D gene: -
CDR3 protein: CASSHGETQYF; CDR3 DNA: TGTGCCAGCAGCCATGGAGAGACCCAGTACTTC; V gene: TRBV5-5; clone size: -; J gene: TRBJ2-5; D gene: -
CDR3 protein: CASTPQEGTRGYTF; CDR3 DNA: TGCGCCAGCACCCCCCAGGAAGGGACGCGTGGCTACACCTTC; V gene: TRBV5-1; clone size: few; J gene: TRBJ1-2; D gene: -
CDR3 protein: CATSRGTENEKLFF; CDR3 DNA: TGTGCCACCAGCAGAGGGACAGAAAATGAAAAACTGTTTTTT; V gene: TRBV15; clone size: -; J gene: TRBJ1-4; D gene: -
CDR3 protein: CASSEGKLAGGPSDTQYF; CDR3 DNA: TGCGCCAGCAGTGAAGGGAAGCTAGCGGGAGGGCCTTCGGATACGCAGTATTTT; V gene: TRBV10-1; clone size: -; J gene: TRBJ2-3; D gene: TRBD2
CDR3 protein: CASSRLYEQYF; CDR3 DNA: TGTGCCAGCAGCCGCCTCTACGAGCAGTACTTC; V gene: TRBV7-9; clone size: -; J gene: TRBJ2-7; D gene: -
CDR3 protein: CSALSGTIYF; CDR3 DNA: TGCAGTGCTCTTTCCGGCACCATATATTTT; V gene: TRBV20-1; clone size: -; J gene: TRBJ1-3; D gene: -
CDR3 protein: CASSYTPGPEAFF; CDR3 DNA: TGTGCCAGCAGTTACACCCCCGGACCTGAAGCTTTCTTT; V gene: TRBV6-6; clone size: -; J gene: TRBJ1-1; D gene: -
CDR3 protein: CAASPRDTQYF; CDR3 DNA: TGTGCCGCGAGTCCGAGAGATACGCAGTATTTT; V gene: TRBV10-3; clone size: -; J gene: TRBJ2-3; D gene: -
CDR3 protein: CASSFAGLADTQYF; CDR3 DNA: TGCGCCAGCAGCTTCGCGGGATTGGCGGATACGCAGTATTTT; V gene: TRBV5-1; clone size: -; J gene: TRBJ2-3; D gene: -
CDR3 protein: CASSVRGVNTEAFF; CDR3 DNA: TGTGCCAGCAGCGTCAGGGGGGTCAACACTGAAGCTTTCTTT; V gene: TRBV9; clone size: -; J gene: TRBJ1-1; D gene: TRBD1
CDR3 protein: CASSLGSGNYGYTF; CDR3 DNA: TGTGCCAGCAGTTTAGGCAGCGGCAACTATGGCTACACCTTC; V gene: TRBV28; clone size: -; J gene: TRBJ1-2; D gene: -
CDR3 protein: CASSLVVFEQFF; CDR3 DNA: TGTGCCAGCAGCTTAGTCGTCTTTGAGCAGTTCTTC; V gene: TRBV7-2; clone size: -; J gene: TRBJ2-1; D gene: -
CDR3 protein: CASTQRGGWQYF; CDR3 DNA: TGTGCCAGCACCCAAAGGGGGGGCTGGCAGTACTTC; V gene: TRBV2; clone size: -; J gene: TRBJ2-7; D gene: -
CDR3 protein: CASSRDSGTGNNEQFF; CDR3 DNA: TGCGCCAGCAGCCGAGATAGCGGGACGGGTAACAATGAGCAGTTCTTC; V gene: TRBV4-3; clone size: -; J gene: TRBJ2-1; D gene: TRBD2
CDR3 protein: CASSLAVASYEQYF; CDR3 DNA: TGTGCCAGCAGCTTAGCGGTAGCCTCCTACGAGCAGTACTTC; V gene: TRBV7-9; clone size: -; J gene: TRBJ2-7; D gene: -
CDR3 protein: CASSPRNAKPPEAFF; CDR3 DNA: TGTGCCAGCAGCCCAAGGAACGCCAAGCCCCCTGAAGCTTTCTTT; V gene: TRBV7-9; clone size: -; J gene: TRBJ1-1; D gene: -
CDR3 protein: CASRKEGSYEQYF; CDR3 DNA: TGTGCCAGCAGGAAGGAGGGCTCCTACGAGCAGTACTTC; V gene: TRBV6-1; clone size: -; J gene: TRBJ2-7; D gene: -
CDR3 protein: CASSLGQTMNTEAFF; CDR3 DNA: TGTGCCAGCAGCTTGGGACAAACGATGAACACTGAAGCTTTCTTT; V gene: TRBV7-2; clone size: -; J gene: TRBJ1-1; D gene: -
CDR3 protein: CASSPYYGNTIYF; CDR3 DNA: TGTGCCAGCAGCCCATATTATGGAAACACCATATATTTT; V gene: TRBV5-6; clone size: -; J gene: TRBJ1-3; D gene: -
CDR3 protein: CASSVGRKASSYNEQFF; CDR3 DNA: TGTGCCAGCAGCGTAGGCCGTAAGGCAAGCTCCTACAATGAGCAGTTCTTC; V gene: TRBV9; clone size: -; J gene: TRBJ2-1; D gene: -
CDR3 protein: CASRVGSSGSKSYEQFF; CDR3 DNA: TGCGCCAGCAGAGTAGGGTCTAGCGGGAGCAAGTCCTATGAGCAGTTCTTC; V gene: TRBV10-2; clone size: -; J gene: TRBJ2-1; D gene: TRBD2
CDR3 protein: CASSIWRPTGANVLTF; CDR3 DNA: TGTGCCAGTAGTATATGGAGGCCGACCGGGGCCAACGTCCTGACTTTC; V gene: TRBV19; clone size: few; J gene: TRBJ2-6; D gene: -